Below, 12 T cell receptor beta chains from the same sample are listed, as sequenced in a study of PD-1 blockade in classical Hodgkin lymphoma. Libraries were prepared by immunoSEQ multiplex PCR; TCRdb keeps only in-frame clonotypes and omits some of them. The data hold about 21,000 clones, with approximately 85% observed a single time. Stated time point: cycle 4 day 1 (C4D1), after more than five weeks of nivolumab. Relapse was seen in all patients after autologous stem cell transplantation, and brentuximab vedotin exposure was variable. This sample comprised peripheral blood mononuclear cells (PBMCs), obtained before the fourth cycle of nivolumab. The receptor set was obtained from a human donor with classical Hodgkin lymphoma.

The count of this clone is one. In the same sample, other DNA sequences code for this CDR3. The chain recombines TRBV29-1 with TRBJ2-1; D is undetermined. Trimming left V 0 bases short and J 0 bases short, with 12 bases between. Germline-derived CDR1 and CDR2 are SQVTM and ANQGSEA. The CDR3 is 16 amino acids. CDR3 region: CSVEDPGRSSYNEQFF. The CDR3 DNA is TGCAGCGTTGAAGATCCCGGCCGAAGCTCCTACAATGAGCAGTTCTTC.

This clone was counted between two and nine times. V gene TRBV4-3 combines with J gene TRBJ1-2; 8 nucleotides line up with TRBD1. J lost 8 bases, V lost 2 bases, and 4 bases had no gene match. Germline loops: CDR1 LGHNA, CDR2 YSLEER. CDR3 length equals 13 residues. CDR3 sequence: CASSQQGARGYTF. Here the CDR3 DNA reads TGCGCCAGCAGCCAACAGGGGGCGCGGGGCTACACCTTC.

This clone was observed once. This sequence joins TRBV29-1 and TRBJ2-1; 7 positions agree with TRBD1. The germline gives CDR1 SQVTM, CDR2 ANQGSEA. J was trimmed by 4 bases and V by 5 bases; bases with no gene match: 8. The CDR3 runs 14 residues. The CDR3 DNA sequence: TGCAGCGTTCCGAAACGGGACAGATACAATGAGCAGTTCTTC. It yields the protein CSVPKRDRYNEQFF.

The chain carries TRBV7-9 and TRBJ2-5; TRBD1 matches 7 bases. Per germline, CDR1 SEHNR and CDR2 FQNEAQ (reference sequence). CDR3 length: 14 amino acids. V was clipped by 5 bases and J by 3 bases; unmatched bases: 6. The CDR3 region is CASSPGQRKETQYF. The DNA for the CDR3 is TGTGCCAGCAGCCCGGGACAGAGAAAAGAGACCCAGTACTTC.

CDR3 region: CATSFQGGTEAFF. For the CDR3, the DNA is TGTGCCACCAGCTTCCAGGGTGGCACTGAAGCTTTCTTT. The rearrangement links TRBV15 to TRBJ1-1, with D possibly TRBD1 on 5 matching bases. From germline, CDR1 is LNHNV and CDR2 YYDKDF (reference sequence). V lost 5 bases and J lost 4, with 11 bases in between. The CDR3 length is 13 residues.

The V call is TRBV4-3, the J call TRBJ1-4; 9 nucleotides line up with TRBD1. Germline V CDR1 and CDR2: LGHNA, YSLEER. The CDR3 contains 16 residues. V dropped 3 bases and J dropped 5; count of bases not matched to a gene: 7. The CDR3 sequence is CASSHPRTGANEKLFF. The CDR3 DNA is TGCGCCAGCAGCCACCCCAGGACAGGGGCAAATGAAAAACTGTTTTTT.

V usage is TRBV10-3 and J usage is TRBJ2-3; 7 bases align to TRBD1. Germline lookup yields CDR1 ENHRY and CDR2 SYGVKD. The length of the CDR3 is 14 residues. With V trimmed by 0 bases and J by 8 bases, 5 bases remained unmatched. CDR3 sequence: CAISESQQGFTQYF. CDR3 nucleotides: TGTGCCATCAGTGAGTCCCAACAGGGGTTTACGCAGTATTTT.

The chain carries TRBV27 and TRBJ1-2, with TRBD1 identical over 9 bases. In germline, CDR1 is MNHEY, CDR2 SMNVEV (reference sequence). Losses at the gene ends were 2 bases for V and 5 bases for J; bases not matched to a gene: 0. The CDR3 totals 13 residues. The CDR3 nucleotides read TGTGCCAGCAGTTTAGACAGGGGGTATGGCTACACCTTC. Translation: CASSLDRGYGYTF.

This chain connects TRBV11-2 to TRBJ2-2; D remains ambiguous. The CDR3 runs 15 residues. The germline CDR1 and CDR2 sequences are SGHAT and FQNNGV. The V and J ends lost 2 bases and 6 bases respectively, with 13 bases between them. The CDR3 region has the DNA TGTGCCAGCAGCTTAAAATTAGGATCTCCCGGGGAGCTGTTTTTT. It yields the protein CASSLKLGSPGELFF.

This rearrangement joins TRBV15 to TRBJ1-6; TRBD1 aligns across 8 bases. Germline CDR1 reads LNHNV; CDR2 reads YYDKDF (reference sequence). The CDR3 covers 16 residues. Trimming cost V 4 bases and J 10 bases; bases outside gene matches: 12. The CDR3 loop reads CATSTDPTGGMSPLHF. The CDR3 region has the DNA TGTGCCACCAGCACCGATCCTACAGGGGGTATGTCACCCCTCCACTTT.

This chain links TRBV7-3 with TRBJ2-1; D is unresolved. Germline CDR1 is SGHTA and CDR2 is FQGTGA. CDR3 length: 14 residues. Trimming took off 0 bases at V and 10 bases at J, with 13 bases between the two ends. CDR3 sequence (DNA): TGTGCCAGCAGCTTAACAGTGGAAGGGCACGAGCAGTTCTTC. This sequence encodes CASSLTVEGHEQFF.

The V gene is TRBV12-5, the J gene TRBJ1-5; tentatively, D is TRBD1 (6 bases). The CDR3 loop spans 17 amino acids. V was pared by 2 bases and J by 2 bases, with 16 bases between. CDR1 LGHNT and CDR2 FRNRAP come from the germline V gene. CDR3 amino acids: CASGLKGRDTGNQPQHF. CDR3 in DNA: TGTGCTAGTGGTTTGAAGGGAAGGGACACGGGCAATCAGCCCCAGCATTTT.